This entry lists 9 T cell receptor beta chains sequenced from one sample in a study of blood T cell repertoires in COVID-19. Generated by immunoSEQ multiplex PCR, the TCRdb table keeps only in-frame clones and is missing some. The sample consists of roughly 200,000 clones, approximately 80% of them appearing once. What was sequenced was peripheral blood. The receptors stem from a human donor in a cohort sampled during active COVID-19.

The chain uses TRBV6-5 and TRBJ1-4; D might be TRBD1 (6 bases). The CDR3 has 14 amino acids. Germline CDR1 MNHEY, CDR2 SVGAGI. With 7 bases removed from V and 3 bases from J, the gap between germline ends came to 12 bases. The CDR3 DNA reads as TGTGCCAGCACCCAGGGGTTCGCTAATGAAAAACTGTTTTTT. Its translation: CASTQGFANEKLFF.

This chain links TRBV19 with TRBJ2-3, with 7 bases fitting TRBD1. CDR3 length: 15 amino acids. Germline V gives CDR1 LNHDA, CDR2 SQIVND (reference sequence). Trimming took 0 bases from V and 2 from J; bases not matched to a gene: 2. CDR3 DNA: TGTGCCAGTAGTATAGATCAGGGGGACACAGATACGCAGTATTTT. Amino acid sequence: CASSIDQGDTDTQYF.

This chain links TRBV25-1 with TRBJ1-3; the D is unclear. The CDR3 totals 14 residues. Between the trimmed V and J ends, which lost 1 base and 0 bases, there was a span of 4 bases. The germline CDR1 and CDR2 sequences are MGHDK and SYGVNS. CDR3 nucleotides: TGTGCCAGCAGTGAATCCGGCTCTGGAAACACCATATATTTT. It codes for CASSESGSGNTIYF.

The V call is TRBV2, the J call TRBJ1-2; D is ambiguous. CDR1 is SNHLY and CDR2 is FYNNEI in the germline V gene. Trimming took off 6 bases at V and 7 bases at J, with 9 bases between the two ends. The CDR3 extends over 11 amino acids. This CDR3 is CASRAERGYTF. CDR3 sequence (DNA): TGTGCCAGCAGGGCCGAGCGTGGCTACACCTTC.

The chain links TRBV28 to TRBJ1-5; 8 bases line up with TRBD1. The V gene end was trimmed by 9 bases and the J gene end by 4 bases; junction bases not matched to a gene: 5. Germline CDR1 and CDR2: MDHEN and SYDVKM. The CDR3 totals 13 residues. The CDR3 region has the DNA TGTGCCAGTACGACAGGGGTGAATCAGCCCCAGCATTTT. The encoded protein is CASTTGVNQPQHF.

The genes are TRBV7-2 and TRBJ2-1; 9 bases are shared with TRBD2. The V gene's germline CDR1 is SGHTA and CDR2 FQGNSA. The ends lost 7 bases at V and 9 bases at J; junction bases unmatched: 4. The CDR3 is 12 amino acids. CDR3 amino acids: CASKAGGREQFF. The CDR3 DNA follows: TGTGCCAGCAAAGCGGGAGGACGTGAGCAGTTCTTC.

CDR3 loop: CASTIGVQETQYF. The CDR3 DNA sequence: TGTGCCAGCACAATCGGGGTCCAAGAGACCCAGTACTTC. V and J are TRBV2 and TRBJ2-5; perhaps TRBD2 as D (5 bases). V was cut by 7 bases and J by 1 base, with 10 bases left in between. There are 13 residues in the CDR3. From germline, CDR1 is SNHLY and CDR2 FYNNEI.

This chain connects TRBV10-3 to TRBJ1-2, with TRBD1 matching over 12 bases. CDR1 is ENHRY and CDR2 is SYGVKD in the germline V gene. The CDR3 sequence is 16 residues long. Trimming cost V 0 bases and J 8 bases; bases outside gene matches: 7. The CDR3 region has the DNA TGTGCCATCAGTGAGTCGGGACAGGGGGCTGATTGGGGCTACACCTTC. This encodes CAISESGQGADWGYTF.

The chain recombines TRBV28 with TRBJ1-6; D is perhaps TRBD1 (6 bases). The germline V gene encodes CDR1 MDHEN and CDR2 SYDVKM. The CDR3 contains 18 residues. The V gene lost 4 bases and the J gene lost 2 bases, with 18 bases spanning the gap. The chain's CDR3 is CASSSIPWEGAYNSPLHF. The CDR3 region has the DNA TGTGCCAGCAGTTCTATCCCTTGGGAGGGGGCCTATAATTCACCCCTCCACTTT.